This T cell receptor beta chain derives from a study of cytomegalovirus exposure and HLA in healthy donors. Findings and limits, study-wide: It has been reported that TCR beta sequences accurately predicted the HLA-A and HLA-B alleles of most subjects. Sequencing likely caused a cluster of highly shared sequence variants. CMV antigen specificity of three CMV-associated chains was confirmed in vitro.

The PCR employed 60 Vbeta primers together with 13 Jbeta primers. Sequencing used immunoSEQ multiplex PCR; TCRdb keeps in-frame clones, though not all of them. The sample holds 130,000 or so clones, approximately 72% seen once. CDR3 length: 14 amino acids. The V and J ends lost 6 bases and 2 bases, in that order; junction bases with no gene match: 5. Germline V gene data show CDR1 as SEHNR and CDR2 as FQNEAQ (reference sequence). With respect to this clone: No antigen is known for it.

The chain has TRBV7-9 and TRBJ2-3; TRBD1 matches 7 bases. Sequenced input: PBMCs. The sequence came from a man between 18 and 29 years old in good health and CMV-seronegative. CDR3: CASRKGALTDTQYF. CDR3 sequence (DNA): TGTGCCAGCAGAAAGGGGGCCCTCACAGATACGCAGTATTTT.